The sequence of this T cell receptor beta chain was determined in a study of T cell responses to AZD1222 COVID-19 vaccine. The V gene end was trimmed by 0 bases and the J gene end by 4 bases; junction bases not matched to a gene: 7. Germline V CDR1 and CDR2: KGHSH, LQKENI. The CDR3 consists of 16 residues. General study findings and limits: Donors in the cohort were predominantly white British and more often female, and clonal diversity was possibly underestimated. Nearly half of spike-specific TCRs reportedly go after variant regions that carry no mutations.

The assay was immunoSEQ multiplex PCR, and TCRdb's table has in-frame clones only and misses some. The table shows 150,000 to 170,000 clones, with roughly nine tenths occurring only once. On this clone itself: Its antigen is as yet unknown.

The rearrangement links TRBV18 to TRBJ2-3; 7 positions agree with TRBD2. This specimen was peripheral blood, taken on day 0 of AZD1222 vaccination. The origin of this receptor is an adult in good health. This chain's CDR3 is CASSPPWGGKADTQYF. CDR3 DNA sequence: TGTGCCAGCTCACCACCCTGGGGGGGAAAGGCAGATACGCAGTATTTT.